The clone carrying this T cell receptor (beta chain) has at least ten counts. This sample was taken from a study of low-dose radiotherapy and immunotherapy resistance in tumors. Time point of the sample: before trial treatment. Every donor was treated with nivolumab, ipilimumab, aspirin, low-dose cyclophosphamide and also low-dose radiotherapy. All eligible patients presented with advanced solid tumors that contained no tumor-infiltrating lymphocytes. This CDR3 spans 15 amino acids. V gave up 4 bases and J gave up 14 bases, with 25 bases separating them. In germline, CDR1 is SGHTA, CDR2 FQGNSA. TRAV- and TRBV-specific primers, spanning alpha and beta chains, primed first-strand cDNA. Over roughly 18 PCR cycles, TCRs were amplified from a constant-region primer and V-primer adapter. In vitro transcription amplified isolated mRNA. MiXCR, applied by TCRdb to the reads, yields one record per CDR3 protein. The repertoire consists of tens of thousands of distinct CDR3 sequences, with about a sixth occurring once and the leading ten covering 2.8%.

The sequence was obtained from a male donor with prostate cancer. Sample: PBMCs, taken before treatment. The V gene is TRBV7-2, the J gene TRBJ2-3; unclear D gene. The CDR3 DNA reads TGTGCCAGCAGCTCCTACGCCCTCACCGTGGGTCGGTGGTATTTT. Translation: CASSSYALTVGRWYF.